This T cell receptor beta chain derives from a study of T-cell memory formation after mild COVID-19. Study at large: TCR clusters largely stayed donor specific.

From 5'RACE with constant-segment primers came TCR alpha and TCR beta cDNA libraries that carried sample barcodes and UMIs. One entry per CDR3 protein, called by TCRdb with MiXCR from the 5' RACE reads. The table lists approximately 150,000 distinct CDR3 sequences, 15% to 20% of them singletons, with under 2.5% in the top ten. With 5 bases removed from V and 1 base from J, the gap between germline ends came to 11 bases. The CDR3 has 14 residues. The rearrangement links TRBV12-3 or TRBV12-4 to TRBJ1-1; TRBD1 might be the D (6 bases). Sequenced input: PBMCs or a T cell subset sorted from them (not recorded which). This TCR derives from an adult woman who had mild COVID-19 (a few samples of this study predate the infection). Cell type and time point are not known. For the CDR3, the DNA is TGTGCCAGCAGTCCCGGGACACCGAACACTGAAGCTTTCTTT. Translated, it gives CASSPGTPNTEAFF.